The T cell receptor beta chain described here comes from a study of blood T cell repertoires in COVID-19. Study in general: There were acute and convalescent COVID-19 samples, and they came from the United States, Italy and Spain. PBMCs, B-cell-depleted T cells, or T cells provided the cDNA or gDNA that made up the material.

In the original processing: Cell counts per sample came from amplifying reference gene primers. Profiling relied on immunoSEQ multiplex PCR, and the TCRdb table lists in-frame clones only, not all of them. V and J calls and clone size are as listed in that table; D and trimming were resolved from the DNA. The sample records roughly 230,000 clones, around four fifths being singletons. This clone was seen at least ten times. This CDR3 region has 15 residues. V lost 4 bases to trimming and J lost 8 bases; unmatched junction nucleotides: 8. Germline V gene lookup returns CDR1 MGHDK and CDR2 SYGVNS. The receptor was isolated from a man aged 35 to 55 with active or convalescent COVID-19. The material sequenced was peripheral blood. The chain employs TRBV25-1 and TRBJ2-1, with 10 bases lining up with TRBD2. The CDR3 DNA reads TGTGCCAGCAGTGCCAGGACTAGCGGCTTCTATGAGCAGTTCTTC. Translated: CASSARTSGFYEQFF. Complete variable domain (other parts from reference TRBV25-1 and TRBJ2-1): EADIYQTPRYLVIGTGKKITLECSQTMGHDKMYWYQQDPGMELHLIHYSYGVNSTEKGDLSSESTVSRIRTEHFPLTLESARPSHTSQYLCASSARTSGFYEQFFGPGTRLTVL.